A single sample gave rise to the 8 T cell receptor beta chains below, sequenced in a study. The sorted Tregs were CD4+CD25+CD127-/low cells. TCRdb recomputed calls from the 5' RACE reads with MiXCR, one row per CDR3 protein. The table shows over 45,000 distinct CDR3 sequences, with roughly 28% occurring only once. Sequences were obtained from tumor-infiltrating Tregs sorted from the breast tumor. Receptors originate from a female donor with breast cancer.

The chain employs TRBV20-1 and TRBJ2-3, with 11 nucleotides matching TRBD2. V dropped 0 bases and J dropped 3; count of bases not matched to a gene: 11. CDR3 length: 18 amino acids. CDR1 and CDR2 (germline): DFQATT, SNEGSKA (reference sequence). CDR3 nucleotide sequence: TGCAGTGCTAGAGATCGCCTAGCGGGGGGTATGGTTACAGATACGCAGTATTTT. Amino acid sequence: CSARDRLAGGMVTDTQYF.

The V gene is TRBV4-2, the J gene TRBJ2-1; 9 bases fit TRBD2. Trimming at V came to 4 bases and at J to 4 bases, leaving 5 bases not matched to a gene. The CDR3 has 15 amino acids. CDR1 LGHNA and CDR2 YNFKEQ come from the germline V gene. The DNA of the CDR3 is TGTGCCAGCAGCCCACGACTAGCGGTATACAATGAGCAGTTCTTC. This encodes CASSPRLAVYNEQFF.

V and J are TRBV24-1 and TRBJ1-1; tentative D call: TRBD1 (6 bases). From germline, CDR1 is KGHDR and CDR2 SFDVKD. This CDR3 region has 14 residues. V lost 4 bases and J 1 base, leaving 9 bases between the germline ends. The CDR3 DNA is TGTGCCACCAGTGAGGGACACAAGAACACTGAAGCTTTCTTT. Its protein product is CATSEGHKNTEAFF.

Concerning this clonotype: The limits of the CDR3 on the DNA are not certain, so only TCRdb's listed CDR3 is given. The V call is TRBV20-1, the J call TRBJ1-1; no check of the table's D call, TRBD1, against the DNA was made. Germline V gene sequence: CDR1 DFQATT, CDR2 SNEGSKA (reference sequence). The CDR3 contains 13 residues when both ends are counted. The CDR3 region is CSTSDRAGTEAFF.

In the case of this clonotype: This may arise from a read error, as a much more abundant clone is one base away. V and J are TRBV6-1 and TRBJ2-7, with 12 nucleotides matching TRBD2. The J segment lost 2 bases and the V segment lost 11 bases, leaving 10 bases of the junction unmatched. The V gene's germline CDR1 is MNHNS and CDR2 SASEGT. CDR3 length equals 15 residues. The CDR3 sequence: CAGTLLAGGPYEQYF. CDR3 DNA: TGTGCCGGCACCCTACTAGCGGGAGGCCCCTACGAGCAGTACTTC.

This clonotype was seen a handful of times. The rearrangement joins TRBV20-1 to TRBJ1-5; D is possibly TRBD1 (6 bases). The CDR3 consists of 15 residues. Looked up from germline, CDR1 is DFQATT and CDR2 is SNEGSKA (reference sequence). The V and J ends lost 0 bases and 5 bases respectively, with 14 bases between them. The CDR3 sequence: CSAREPRGFDQPQHF. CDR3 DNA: TGCAGTGCTAGAGAACCCAGGGGATTCGATCAGCCCCAGCATTTT.

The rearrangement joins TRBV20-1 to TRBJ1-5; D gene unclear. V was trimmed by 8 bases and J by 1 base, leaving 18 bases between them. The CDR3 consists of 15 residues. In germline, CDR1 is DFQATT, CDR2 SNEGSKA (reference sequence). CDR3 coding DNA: TGCAGTACTATTAAGGGCACGATAAGCAATCAGCCCCAGCATTTT. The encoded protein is CSTIKGTISNQPQHF.

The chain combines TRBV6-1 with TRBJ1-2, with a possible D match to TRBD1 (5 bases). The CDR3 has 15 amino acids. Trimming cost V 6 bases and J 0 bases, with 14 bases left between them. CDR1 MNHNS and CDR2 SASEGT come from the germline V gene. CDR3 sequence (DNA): TGTGCCAGCAGCGAGAGGACAAATCCTAACTATGGCTACACCTTC. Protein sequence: CASSERTNPNYGYTF.